This T cell receptor (beta chain) was captured in a study of cytomegalovirus exposure and HLA in healthy donors. Study findings and constraints: Earlier findings revealed that most TCR beta V segments proved productive either about 87% or about 30% of the time.

Vbeta (60) and Jbeta (13) primers were used in the PCR. Data came from immunoSEQ multiplex PCR; TCRdb stores just in-frame clones and leaves some out. The table has over 100,000 clones, approximately 80% seen once. Points on this clone: Its specificity is not known.

Specimen: PBMCs. This TCR was recovered from a woman younger than 45 in good health and CMV-seronegative.

CDR3 in DNA: TGTGCCAGTAGTCCACAGGGCTCCCCTGAAGCTTTCTTT. This gives the protein CASSPQGSPEAFF. This rearrangement joins TRBV19 to TRBJ1-1; possible D gene TRBD1, 6 bases. Germline CDR1 reads LNHDA; CDR2 reads SQIVND (reference sequence). V lost 5 bases and J lost 6, with 13 bases in between. CDR3 length: 13 residues.